Below are 8 T cell receptor beta chains sequenced from a single sample in a study of T-cell reconstitution after alpha-beta-depleted transplantation in children. Construction of the TCRbeta library involved unique molecular identifiers. TCRdb fed the PCR reads into MiXCR, producing one record per CDR3 protein. In the table there are 670,000 or so distinct CDR3 sequences, approximately 14% of which are singletons. The sequenced sample was PBMCs, obtained before TCRalphabeta/CD19-depleted stem cell transplant. The receptors shown here come from a girl aged 2 to 9 with congenital amegakaryocytic thrombocytopenia, due to receive a stem cell transplant.

The CDR3 DNA is TGTGCCAGCAGCCCCCGACTTTTCTACGAGCAGTACTTC. Its protein product is CASSPRLFYEQYF. The chain links TRBV14 to TRBJ2-7; D gene uncertain. V shed 4 bases and J shed 3 bases, with 10 bases lying between them. The CDR3 consists of 13 residues. Per germline, CDR1 SGHDN and CDR2 FVKESK.

This clonotype was recorded at least ten times. CDR3 region: CSVGHRLNTEAFF. Here the CDR3 DNA reads TGCAGCGTTGGTCACAGACTGAACACTGAAGCTTTCTTT. V usage is TRBV29-1 and J usage is TRBJ1-1; D uncertain. CDR1 and CDR2 (germline): SQVTM, ANQGSEA. The ends were cut back, 4 bases at V and 0 bases at J, with 9 bases in the middle. The CDR3 length is 13 residues.

This clonotype has just a few counts. The chain employs TRBV30 and TRBJ2-3; D gene uncertain. CDR3 length equals 10 residues. The V and J ends lost 2 bases and 6 bases respectively, with 3 bases between them. Germline V lookup: CDR1 GTSNPN, CDR2 SVGIG (reference sequence). The CDR3 region is CAWSTDTQYF. The CDR3 DNA sequence: TGTGCCTGGAGTACCGATACGCAGTATTTT.

This clonotype was counted between two and nine times. J is TRBJ2-7 and V is TRBV27; maybe TRBD2 (6 bases). The V and J ends lost 1 base and 5 bases respectively, with 12 bases between them. CDR1 MNHEY and CDR2 SMNVEV come from the germline V gene (reference sequence). This CDR3 has 14 amino acids. The CDR3 DNA reads TGTGCCAGCAGTTTATTGCCTGGCGGGGACGAGCAGTACTTC. This gives the protein CASSLLPGGDEQYF.

This clonotype was found many times. The V gene is TRBV6-2 or TRBV6-3, the J gene TRBJ2-3; D possibly corresponds to TRBD2 (6 bases). The V end lost 6 bases, the J end lost 4 bases, and 17 bases lay between the germline ends. The CDR3 runs 15 residues. From germline, CDR1 is MNHEY and CDR2 SVGEGT. The CDR3 sequence: CASSNYGSLPDTQYF. The CDR3 coding sequence is TGTGCCAGCAGCAATTACGGGAGTCTGCCAGATACGCAGTATTTT.

V and J are TRBV5-1 and TRBJ2-5; possibly TRBD1 or TRBD2 for D (7 bases each). Germline values: CDR1 SGHRS, CDR2 YFSETQ. Trimming took 2 bases from V and 2 from J, leaving 13 bases between them. The CDR3 extends over 15 amino acids. This CDR3 reads CASSFGRGGQETQYF. In DNA form, the CDR3 reads TGCGCCAGCAGCTTTGGCAGGGGGGGGCAAGAGACCCAGTACTTC.

This chain uses TRBV7-3 with TRBJ2-1; 14 bases map to TRBD2. This CDR3 region has 18 residues. V was pared by 1 base and J by 9 bases, with 11 bases of the junction left unmatched. The germline V gene has CDR1 SGHTA and CDR2 FQGTGA. CDR3: CASSLKVSGLAGVGEQFF. The CDR3 DNA is TGTGCCAGCAGCTTAAAAGTGTCGGGACTAGCGGGAGTTGGTGAGCAGTTCTTC.

This clonotype was detected ten times or more. The chain is built from TRBV5-1 and TRBJ2-3; 8 bases fit TRBD1. The V gene's germline CDR1 is SGHRS and CDR2 YFSETQ. The trim removed 7 bases at V and 6 bases at J, leaving 22 bases unmatched. CDR3 length equals 18 residues. CDR3 sequence reads: CASRPGQGTLAGLDTQYF. For the CDR3, the DNA is TGCGCCAGCCGACCCGGACAGGGCACGCTGGCGGGATTGGATACGCAGTATTTT.